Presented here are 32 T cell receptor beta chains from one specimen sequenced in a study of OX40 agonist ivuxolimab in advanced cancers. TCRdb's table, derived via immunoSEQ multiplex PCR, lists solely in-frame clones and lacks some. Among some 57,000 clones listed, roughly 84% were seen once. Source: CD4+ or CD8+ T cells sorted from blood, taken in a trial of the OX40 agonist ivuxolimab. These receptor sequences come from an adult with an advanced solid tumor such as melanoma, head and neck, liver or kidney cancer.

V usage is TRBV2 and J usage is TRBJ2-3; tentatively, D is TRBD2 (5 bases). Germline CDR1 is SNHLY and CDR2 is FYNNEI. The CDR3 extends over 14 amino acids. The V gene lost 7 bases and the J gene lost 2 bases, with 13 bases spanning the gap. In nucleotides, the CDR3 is TGTGCCAGCACACCCGGACTGGACACAGATACGCAGTATTTT. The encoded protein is CASTPGLDTDTQYF.

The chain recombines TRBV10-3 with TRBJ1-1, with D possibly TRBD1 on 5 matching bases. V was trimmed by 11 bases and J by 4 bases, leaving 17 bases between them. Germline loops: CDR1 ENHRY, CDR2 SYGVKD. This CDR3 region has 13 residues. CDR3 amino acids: CAVSREGGTEAFF. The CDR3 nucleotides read TGTGCCGTATCCAGGGAGGGAGGCACTGAAGCTTTCTTT.

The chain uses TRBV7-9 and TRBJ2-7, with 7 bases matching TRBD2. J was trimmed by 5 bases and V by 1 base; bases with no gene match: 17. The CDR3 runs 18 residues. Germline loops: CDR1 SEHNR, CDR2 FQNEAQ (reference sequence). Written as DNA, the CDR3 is TGTGCCAGCAGCTTAGGGTCTCCAGCGGGGCCTGGGTGGGACGAGCAGTACTTC. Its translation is CASSLGSPAGPGWDEQYF.

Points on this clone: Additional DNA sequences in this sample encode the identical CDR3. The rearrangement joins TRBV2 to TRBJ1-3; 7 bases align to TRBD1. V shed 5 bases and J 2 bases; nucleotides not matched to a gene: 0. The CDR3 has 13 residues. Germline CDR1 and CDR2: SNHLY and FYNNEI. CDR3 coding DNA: TGTGCCAGCAGTACAGGGGCTGGAAACACCATATATTTT. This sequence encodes CASSTGAGNTIYF.

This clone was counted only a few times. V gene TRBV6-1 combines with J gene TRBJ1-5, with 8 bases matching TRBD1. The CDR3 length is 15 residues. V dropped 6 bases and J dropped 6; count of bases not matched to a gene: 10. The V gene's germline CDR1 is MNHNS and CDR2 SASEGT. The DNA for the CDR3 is TGTGCCAGCAGGGACGGACAGGGTGGAGGTCAGCCCCAGCATTTT. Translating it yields CASRDGQGGGQPQHF.

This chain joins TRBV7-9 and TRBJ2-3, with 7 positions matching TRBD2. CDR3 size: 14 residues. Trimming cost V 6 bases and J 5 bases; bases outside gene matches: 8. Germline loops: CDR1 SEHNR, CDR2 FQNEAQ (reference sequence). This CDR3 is CASRFGAGVDTQYF. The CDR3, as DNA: TGTGCCAGCAGGTTTGGGGCGGGAGTAGATACGCAGTATTTT.

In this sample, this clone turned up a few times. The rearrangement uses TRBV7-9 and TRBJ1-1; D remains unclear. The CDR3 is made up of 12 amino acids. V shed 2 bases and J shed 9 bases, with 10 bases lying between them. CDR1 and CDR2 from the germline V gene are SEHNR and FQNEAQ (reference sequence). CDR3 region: CASSLIGGQAFF. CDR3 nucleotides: TGTGCCAGCAGCTTAATAGGTGGACAAGCTTTCTTT.

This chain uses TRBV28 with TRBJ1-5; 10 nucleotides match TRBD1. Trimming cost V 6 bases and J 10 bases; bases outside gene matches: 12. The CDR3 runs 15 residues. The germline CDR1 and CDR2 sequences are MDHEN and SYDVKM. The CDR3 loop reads CASRRQGALPAPQHF. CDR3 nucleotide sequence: TGTGCCAGCAGGAGACAGGGGGCGCTTCCTGCACCCCAGCATTTT.

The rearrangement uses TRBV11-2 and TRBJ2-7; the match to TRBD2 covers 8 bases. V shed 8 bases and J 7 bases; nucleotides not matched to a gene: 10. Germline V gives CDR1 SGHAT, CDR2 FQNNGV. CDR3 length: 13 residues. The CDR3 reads CASSLSGSGEQYF. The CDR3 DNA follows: TGTGCCAGCTCCCTCAGCGGGAGTGGTGAGCAGTACTTC.

The CDR3 bases are TGTGCCATCAGCCCTAGGGACAGGCCCAGGGCCTACGAGCAGTACTTC. Amino acids: CAISPRDRPRAYEQYF. V is TRBV10-3 and J is TRBJ2-7, with 8 bases that match TRBD1. Germline CDR1 reads ENHRY; CDR2 reads SYGVKD. The CDR3 sequence is 16 residues long. J lost 2 bases, V lost 6 bases, and 12 bases had no gene match.

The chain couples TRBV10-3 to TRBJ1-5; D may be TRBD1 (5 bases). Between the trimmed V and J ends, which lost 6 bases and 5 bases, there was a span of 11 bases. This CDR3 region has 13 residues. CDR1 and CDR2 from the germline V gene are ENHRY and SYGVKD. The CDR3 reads CAISSGLDQPQHF. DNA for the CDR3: TGTGCCATCAGCTCGGGGCTTGATCAGCCCCAGCATTTT.

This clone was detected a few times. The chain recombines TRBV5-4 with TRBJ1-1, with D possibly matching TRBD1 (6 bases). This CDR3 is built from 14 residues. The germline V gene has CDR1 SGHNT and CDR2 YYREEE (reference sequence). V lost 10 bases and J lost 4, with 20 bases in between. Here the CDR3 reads CAGWWGRGGTEAFF. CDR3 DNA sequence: TGTGCCGGCTGGTGGGGGCGCGGGGGCACTGAAGCTTTCTTT.

This chain's CDR3 is CASSISGTGGKDEQFF. The CDR3 DNA reads TGTGCCAGCAGTATTTCCGGGACAGGGGGGAAGGATGAGCAGTTCTTC. The rearrangement links TRBV2 to TRBJ2-1, with 11 positions matching TRBD1. The CDR3 length is 16 residues. V dropped 5 bases and J dropped 8; count of bases not matched to a gene: 11. From germline, CDR1 is SNHLY and CDR2 FYNNEI.

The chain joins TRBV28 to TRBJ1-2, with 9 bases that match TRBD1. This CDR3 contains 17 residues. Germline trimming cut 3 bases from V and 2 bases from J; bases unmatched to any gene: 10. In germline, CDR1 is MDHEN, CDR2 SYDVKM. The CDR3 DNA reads TGTGCCAGCAGTTTTGTGGGACAGGGAGGGAAAAACTATGGCTACACCTTC. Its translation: CASSFVGQGGKNYGYTF.

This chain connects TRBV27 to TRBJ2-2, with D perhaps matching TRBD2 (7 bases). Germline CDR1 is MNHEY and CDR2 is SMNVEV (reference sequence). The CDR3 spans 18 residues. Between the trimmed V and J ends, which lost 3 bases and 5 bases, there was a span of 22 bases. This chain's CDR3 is CASSFDRQRGVLTGELFF. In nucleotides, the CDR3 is TGTGCCAGCAGTTTTGACAGGCAGCGGGGAGTCTTGACCGGGGAGCTGTTTTTT.

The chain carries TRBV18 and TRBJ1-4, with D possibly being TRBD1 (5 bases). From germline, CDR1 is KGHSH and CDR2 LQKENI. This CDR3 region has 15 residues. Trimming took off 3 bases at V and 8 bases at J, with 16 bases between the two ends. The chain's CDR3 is CASSPGATRGEKLFF. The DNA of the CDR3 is TGTGCCAGCTCACCTGGGGCTACACGGGGAGAAAAACTGTTTTTT.

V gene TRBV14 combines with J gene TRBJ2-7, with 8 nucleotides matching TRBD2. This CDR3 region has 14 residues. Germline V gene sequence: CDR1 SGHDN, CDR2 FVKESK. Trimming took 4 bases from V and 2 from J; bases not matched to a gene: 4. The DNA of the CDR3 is TGTGCCAGCAGCCCCTGGACTAGCCCCTACGAGCAGTACTTC. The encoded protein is CASSPWTSPYEQYF.

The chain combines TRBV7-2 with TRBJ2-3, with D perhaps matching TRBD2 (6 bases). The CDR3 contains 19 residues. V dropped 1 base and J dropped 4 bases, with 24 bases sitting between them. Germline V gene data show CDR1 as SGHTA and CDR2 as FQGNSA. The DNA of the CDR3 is TGTGCCAGCAGCTTAGGAATGGGGGGTTTTGCTAAAAGGGCAGATACGCAGTATTTT. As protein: CASSLGMGGFAKRADTQYF.

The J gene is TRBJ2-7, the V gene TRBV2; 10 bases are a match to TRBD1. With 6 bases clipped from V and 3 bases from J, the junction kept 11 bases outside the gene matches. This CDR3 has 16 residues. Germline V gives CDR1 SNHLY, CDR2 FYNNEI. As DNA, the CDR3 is TGTGCCAGCAGGACAGGGGGCGCCTTGGGGCTCTACGAGCAGTACTTC. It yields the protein CASRTGGALGLYEQYF.

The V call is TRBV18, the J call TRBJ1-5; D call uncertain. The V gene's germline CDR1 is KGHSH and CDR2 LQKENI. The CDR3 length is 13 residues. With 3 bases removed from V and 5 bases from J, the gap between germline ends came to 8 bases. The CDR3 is CASSPLQDQPQHF. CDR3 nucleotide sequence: TGTGCCAGCTCACCCCTTCAAGATCAGCCCCAGCATTTT.

The CDR3 DNA reads as TGTGCCAGCAGCCCCCGGCGGGGCGAAGGCTACACCTTC. The encoded protein is CASSPRRGEGYTF. The gene calls are TRBV7-2 and TRBJ1-2, with a weak D call TRBD1 (5 bases). The CDR3 runs to 13 residues. Germline CDR1 and CDR2: SGHTA and FQGNSA. Trimming shortened V by 5 bases and J by 8 bases, and 15 bases separated the two germline ends.

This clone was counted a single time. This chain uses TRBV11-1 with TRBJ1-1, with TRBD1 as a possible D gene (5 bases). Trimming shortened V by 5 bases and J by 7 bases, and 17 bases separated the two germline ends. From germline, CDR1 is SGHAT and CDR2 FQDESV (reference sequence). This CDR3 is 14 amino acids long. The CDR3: CASSPHPGGGEAFF. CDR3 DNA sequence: TGTGCCAGCAGCCCACACCCGGGGGGGGGTGAAGCTTTCTTT.

This chain's CDR3 is CASSINPNQPQHF. The DNA for the CDR3 is TGTGCCAGTAGTATAAACCCTAATCAGCCCCAGCATTTT. This chain uses TRBV19 with TRBJ1-5; no firm D call. Germline V CDR1 and CDR2: LNHDA, SQIVND (reference sequence). This CDR3 has 13 amino acids. Trimming removed 2 bases from V and 4 bases from J, with 6 bases in between.

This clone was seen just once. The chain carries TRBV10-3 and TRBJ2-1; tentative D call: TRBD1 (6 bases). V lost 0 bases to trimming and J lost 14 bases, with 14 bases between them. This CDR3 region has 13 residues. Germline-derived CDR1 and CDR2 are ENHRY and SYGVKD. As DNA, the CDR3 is TGTGCCATCAGTGAGTCGCCAGGGGAAAGGGAGTTCTTC. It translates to CAISESPGEREFF.

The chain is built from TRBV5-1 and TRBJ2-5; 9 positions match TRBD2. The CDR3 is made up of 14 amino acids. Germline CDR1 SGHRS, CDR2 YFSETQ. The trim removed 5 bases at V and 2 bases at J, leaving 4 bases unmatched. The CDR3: CASSSLAGQETQYF. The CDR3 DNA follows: TGCGCCAGCAGTTCCCTAGCGGGGCAAGAGACCCAGTACTTC.

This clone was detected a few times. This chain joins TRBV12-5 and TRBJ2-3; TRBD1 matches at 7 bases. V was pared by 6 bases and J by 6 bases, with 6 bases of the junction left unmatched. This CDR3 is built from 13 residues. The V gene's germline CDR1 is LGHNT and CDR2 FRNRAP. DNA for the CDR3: TGTGCTAGTGGCTTCGACAGGGAGGATACGCAGTATTTT. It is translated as CASGFDREDTQYF.

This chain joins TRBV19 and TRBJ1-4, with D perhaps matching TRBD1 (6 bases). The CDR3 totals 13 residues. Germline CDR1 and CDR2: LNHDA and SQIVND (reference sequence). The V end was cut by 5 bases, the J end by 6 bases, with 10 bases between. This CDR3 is CASSPNRDEKLFF. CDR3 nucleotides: TGTGCCAGTAGTCCTAACAGGGATGAAAAACTGTTTTTT. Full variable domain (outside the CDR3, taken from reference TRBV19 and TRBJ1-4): DGGITQSPKYLFRKEGQNVTLSCEQNLNHDAMYWYRQDPGQGLRLIYYSQIVNDFQKGDIAEGYSVSREKKESFPLTVTSAQKNPTAFYLCASSPNRDEKLFFGSGTQLSVL.

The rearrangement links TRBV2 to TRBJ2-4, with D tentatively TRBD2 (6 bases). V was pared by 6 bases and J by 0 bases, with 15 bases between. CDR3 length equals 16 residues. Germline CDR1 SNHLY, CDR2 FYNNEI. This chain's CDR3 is CASSSGTSLAKNIQYF. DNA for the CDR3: TGTGCCAGCAGCTCAGGGACTTCCCTAGCCAAAAACATTCAGTACTTC.

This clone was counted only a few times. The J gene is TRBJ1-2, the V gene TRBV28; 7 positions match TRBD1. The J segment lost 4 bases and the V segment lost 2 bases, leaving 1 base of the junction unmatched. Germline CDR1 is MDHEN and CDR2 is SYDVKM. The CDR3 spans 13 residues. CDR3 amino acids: CASSLTGVYGYTF. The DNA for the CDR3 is TGTGCCAGCAGTTTAACAGGGGTCTATGGCTACACCTTC.

CDR3 coding DNA: TGTGCCTCCGGGGAGGGGACAGGGGTCTATGAAAAACTGTTTTTT. Its translation: CASGEGTGVYEKLFF. V usage is TRBV30 and J usage is TRBJ1-4; 10 nucleotides align to TRBD1. The CDR3 covers 15 residues. With V trimmed by 7 bases and J by 6 bases, 11 bases remained unmatched. Germline V lookup: CDR1 GTSNPN, CDR2 SVGIG (reference sequence).

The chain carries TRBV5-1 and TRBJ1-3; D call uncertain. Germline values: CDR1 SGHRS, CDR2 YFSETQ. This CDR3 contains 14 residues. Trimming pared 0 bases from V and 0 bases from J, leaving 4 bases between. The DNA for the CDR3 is TGCGCCAGCAGCTTGGACGGCTCTGGAAACACCATATATTTT. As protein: CASSLDGSGNTIYF.

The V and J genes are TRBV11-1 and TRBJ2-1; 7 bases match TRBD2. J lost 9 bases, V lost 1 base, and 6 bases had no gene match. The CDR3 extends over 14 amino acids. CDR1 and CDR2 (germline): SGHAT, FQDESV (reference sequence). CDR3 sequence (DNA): TGTGCCAGCAGCTTAGGCCGGGACTACTCTGAGCAGTTCTTC. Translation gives CASSLGRDYSEQFF.